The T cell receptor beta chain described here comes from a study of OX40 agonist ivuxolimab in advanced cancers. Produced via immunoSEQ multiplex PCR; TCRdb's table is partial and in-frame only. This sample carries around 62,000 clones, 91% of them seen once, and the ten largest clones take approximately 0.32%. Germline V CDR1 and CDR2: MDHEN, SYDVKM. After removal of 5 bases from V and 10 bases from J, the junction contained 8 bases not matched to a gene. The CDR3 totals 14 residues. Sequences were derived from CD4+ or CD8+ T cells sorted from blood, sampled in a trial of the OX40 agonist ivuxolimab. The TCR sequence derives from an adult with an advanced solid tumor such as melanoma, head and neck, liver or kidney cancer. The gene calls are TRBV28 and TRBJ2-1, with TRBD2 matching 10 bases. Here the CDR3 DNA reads TGTGCCAGCAGTATAACGGGACTAGCGAACGAGCAGTTCTTC. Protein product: CASSITGLANEQFF.